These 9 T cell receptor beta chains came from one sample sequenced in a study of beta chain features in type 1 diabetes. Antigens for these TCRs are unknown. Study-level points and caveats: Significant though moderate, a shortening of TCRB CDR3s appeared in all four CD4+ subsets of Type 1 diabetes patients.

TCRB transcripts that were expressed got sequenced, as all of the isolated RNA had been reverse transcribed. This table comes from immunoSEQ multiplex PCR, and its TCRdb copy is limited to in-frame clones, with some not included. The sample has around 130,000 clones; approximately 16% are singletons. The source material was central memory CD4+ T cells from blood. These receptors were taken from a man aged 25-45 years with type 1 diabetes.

CDR3 amino acids: CASSVAGGQGFTDTQYF. The CDR3 nucleotides are TGTGCCAGCAGCGTAGCTGGGGGACAGGGTTTTACAGATACGCAGTATTTT. The chain couples TRBV9 to TRBJ2-3, with 9 bases fitting TRBD1. Germline V lookup: CDR1 SGDLS, CDR2 YYNGEE. CDR3 length: 17 residues. With 0 bases clipped from V and 3 bases from J, the junction kept 8 bases outside the gene matches.

DNA of the CDR3: TGTGCCACCAGCAGAGATCCAGGGTACGAGCAGTACTTC. Amino acid sequence: CATSRDPGYEQYF. The rearrangement uses TRBV15 and TRBJ2-7, with D perhaps matching TRBD1 (5 bases). This CDR3 is built from 13 residues. CDR1 and CDR2 from the germline V gene are LNHNV and YYDKDF (reference sequence). V was cut by 0 bases and J by 4 bases, with 7 bases left in between. Variable domain in full (rest from reference TRBV15 and TRBJ2-7): DAMVIQNPRYQVTQFGKPVTLSCSQTLNHNVMYWYQQKSSQAPKLLFHYYDKDFNNEADTPDNFQSRRPNTSFCFLDIRSPGLGDTAMYLCATSRDPGYEQYFGPGTRLTVT.

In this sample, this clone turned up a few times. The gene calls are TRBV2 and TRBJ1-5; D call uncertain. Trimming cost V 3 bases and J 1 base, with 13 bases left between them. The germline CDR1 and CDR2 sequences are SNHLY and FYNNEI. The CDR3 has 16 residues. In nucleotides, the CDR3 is TGTGCCAGCAGTGATGTGACGAAGGGAAGCAATCAGCCCCAGCATTTT. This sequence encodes CASSDVTKGSNQPQHF.

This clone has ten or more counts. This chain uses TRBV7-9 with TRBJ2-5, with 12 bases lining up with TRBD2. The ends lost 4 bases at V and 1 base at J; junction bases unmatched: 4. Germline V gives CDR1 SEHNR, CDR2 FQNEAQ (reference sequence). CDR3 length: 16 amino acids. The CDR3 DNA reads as TGTGCCAGCAGCTCAACTAGCGGGGGGTCCCAAGAGACCCAGTACTTC. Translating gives CASSSTSGGSQETQYF. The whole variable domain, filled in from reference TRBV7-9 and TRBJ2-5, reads DTGVSQNPRHKITKRGQNVTFRCDPISEHNRLYWYRQTLGQGPEFLTYFQNEAQLEKSRLLSDRFSAERPKGSFSTLEIQRTEQGDSAMYLCASSSTSGGSQETQYFGPGTRLLVL.

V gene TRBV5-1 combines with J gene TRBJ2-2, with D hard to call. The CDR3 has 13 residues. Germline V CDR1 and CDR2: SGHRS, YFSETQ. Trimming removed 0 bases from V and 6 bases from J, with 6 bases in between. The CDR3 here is CASSLAVAGELFF. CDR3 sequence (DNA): TGCGCCAGCAGCTTGGCCGTTGCCGGGGAGCTGTTTTTT.

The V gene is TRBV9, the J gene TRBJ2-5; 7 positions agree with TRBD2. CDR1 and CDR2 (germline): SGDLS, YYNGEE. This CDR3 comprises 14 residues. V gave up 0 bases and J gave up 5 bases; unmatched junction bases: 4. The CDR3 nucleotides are TGTGCCAGCAGCGTAGATCAACTAGCGGAGACCCAGTACTTC. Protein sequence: CASSVDQLAETQYF.

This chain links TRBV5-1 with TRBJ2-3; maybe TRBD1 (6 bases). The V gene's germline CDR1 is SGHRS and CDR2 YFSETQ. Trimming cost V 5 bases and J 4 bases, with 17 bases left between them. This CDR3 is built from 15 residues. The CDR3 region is CASSAQIQGPDTQYF. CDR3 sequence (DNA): TGCGCCAGCAGTGCACAGATCCAGGGGCCAGATACGCAGTATTTT.

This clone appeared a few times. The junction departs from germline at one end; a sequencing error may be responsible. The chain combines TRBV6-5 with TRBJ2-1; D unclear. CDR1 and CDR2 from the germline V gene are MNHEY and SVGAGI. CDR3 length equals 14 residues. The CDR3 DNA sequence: TGTGCCATCAGTGAGACCAGGATCGACAATGAGCAGTTCTTC. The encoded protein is CAISETRIDNEQFF.

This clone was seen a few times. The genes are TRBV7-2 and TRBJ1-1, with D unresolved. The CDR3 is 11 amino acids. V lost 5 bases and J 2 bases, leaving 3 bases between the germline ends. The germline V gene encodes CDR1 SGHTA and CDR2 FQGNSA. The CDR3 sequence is CASSTNTEAFF. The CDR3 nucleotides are TGTGCCAGCAGCACTAACACTGAAGCTTTCTTT. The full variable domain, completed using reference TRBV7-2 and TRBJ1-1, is GAGVSQSPSNKVTEKGKDVELRCDPISGHTALYWYRQSLGQGLEFLIYFQGNSAPDKSGLPSDRFSAERTGGSVSTLTIQRTQQEDSAVYLCASSTNTEAFFGQGTRLTVV.